This T cell receptor (beta chain) was sequenced during a study of shared clonotypes between healthy human individuals. Study results and caveats: In four donors, approximately 5% of naive CD4 clonotypes appeared in common. Although depth was large, rarefaction showed that sequencing of the sorted subsets was incomplete. Among the subsets, naive ones generally showed larger estimated richness than memory ones.

V was shortened by 6 bases and J by 4 bases, with 19 bases between the two germline ends. The CDR3 is 16 residues long. Profiled with immunoSEQ multiplex PCR; TCRdb holds only in-frame clones, not every one. The table has about 2.3 million clones, about 90% seen once. On this clone itself: Its specificity is unknown.

This chain connects TRBV23-1 to TRBJ1-3, with D possibly matching TRBD1 (5 bases). TRBV23-1 is sorted into the ORF group, with uncertain function. The clonotype comes from a man between 18 and 35 years old in good health. Some clones in this sample may be carry-over from other donors' samples. Sequenced material: naive CD4+ T cells from PBMCs. The subset was: CD45RA+ positively selected. The CDR3 region has the DNA TGCGCCAGCAGATCTTGCTTGGCAGGGTCAGGAAACACCATATATTTT. It codes for CASRSCLAGSGNTIYF.